The 31 T cell receptor beta chains below were found in one sample sequenced in a study of shared clonotypes between healthy human individuals. Profiled with immunoSEQ multiplex PCR; TCRdb holds only in-frame clones, not every one. The sample consists of 2.3 million or so clones, approximately 95% of them appearing once. Sequenced input: naive CD4+ T cells from PBMCs. Stated subset: CD45RA+ positively selected. The receptors stem from a man aged 18-30 years in good health. Some clones in this sample may be carry-over from other donors' samples.

The chain is built from TRBV18 and TRBJ1-5; 7 bases are a match to TRBD1. Germline assignment: CDR1 KGHSH and CDR2 LQKENI. This CDR3 comprises 14 residues. The V gene end was trimmed by 6 bases and the J gene end by 5 bases; junction bases not matched to a gene: 7. CDR3 DNA: TGTGCCAGCTCCTTGACAGGGCAGGATCAGCCCCAGCATTTT. It codes for CASSLTGQDQPQHF.

This chain connects TRBV7-2 to TRBJ1-1; a possible D gene is TRBD1 (6 bases). The CDR3 has 14 amino acids. Trimming removed 4 bases at V and 0 bases at J, with 9 bases between. Germline V CDR1 and CDR2: SGHTA, FQGNSA. The CDR3, as DNA: TGTGCCAGCAGCTCCTACAGGGTGAACACTGAAGCTTTCTTT. It is translated as CASSSYRVNTEAFF.

This chain links TRBV28 with TRBJ2-5; D possibly corresponds to TRBD1 (5 bases). CDR1 and CDR2 from the germline V gene are MDHEN and SYDVKM. CDR3 length: 11 residues. Trimming took off 6 bases at V and 9 bases at J, with 11 bases between the two ends. Here the CDR3 reads CASRGQVAQYF. The CDR3 coding sequence is TGTGCCAGCAGGGGGCAAGTGGCCCAGTACTTC.

The chain joins TRBV6-5 to TRBJ2-7; TRBD1 is a possible D gene (6 bases). The CDR3 is 14 residues long. Trimming removed 7 bases from V and 2 bases from J, with 15 bases in between. Germline loops: CDR1 MNHEY, CDR2 SVGAGI. CDR3: CASTPSGAPYEQYF. CDR3 bases: TGTGCCAGCACCCCCTCAGGGGCACCCTACGAGCAGTACTTC.

This clone was seen more than once but under ten times. The rearrangement uses TRBV29-1 and TRBJ2-1; tentatively, D is TRBD2 (6 bases). In germline, CDR1 is SQVTM, CDR2 ANQGSEA. V was cut by 4 bases and J by 9 bases, with 13 bases left in between. This CDR3 is 12 amino acids long. The CDR3 is CSVGRGNAEQFF. The CDR3 region has the DNA TGCAGCGTTGGGCGGGGTAATGCTGAGCAGTTCTTC.

The chain carries TRBV28 and TRBJ2-2, with D uncertain. V dropped 4 bases and J dropped 3 bases, with 3 bases sitting between them. The CDR3 is 12 residues long. Germline CDR1 MDHEN, CDR2 SYDVKM. Here the CDR3 reads CASSSDTGELFF. In DNA, the CDR3 is TGTGCCAGCAGTTCAGACACCGGGGAGCTGTTTTTT.

A remark on this clone: Other DNA sequences in this sample translate to the same CDR3. The V call is TRBV9, the J call TRBJ2-3, with D hard to call. V was clipped by 0 bases and J by 2 bases, with 10 bases between them. This CDR3 region has 15 residues. CDR1 and CDR2 (germline): SGDLS, YYNGEE. For the CDR3, the DNA is TGTGCCAGCAGCGTAGTAGGAACAGTCACAGATACGCAGTATTTT. The encoded protein is CASSVVGTVTDTQYF.

A note on this clone: The same CDR3 is also encoded by other DNA sequences in this sample. The chain joins TRBV30 to TRBJ2-6; possibly TRBD1 for D (5 bases). The CDR3 spans 14 residues. V was pared by 3 bases and J by 0 bases, with 6 bases between. Germline V lookup: CDR1 GTSNPN, CDR2 SVGIG (reference sequence). The CDR3 loop reads CAWSRVSGANVLTF. CDR3 coding DNA: TGTGCCTGGAGCAGGGTCTCTGGGGCCAACGTCCTGACTTTC.

This chain links TRBV29-1 with TRBJ2-1; D unresolved. V lost 2 bases, J lost 0 bases, and 11 bases lay in between. CDR3 size: 15 residues. Germline CDR1 SQVTM, CDR2 ANQGSEA. CDR3 sequence: CSVEKGPPSYNEQFF. The CDR3 bases are TGCAGCGTTGAAAAGGGTCCACCCTCCTACAATGAGCAGTTCTTC.

The rearrangement joins TRBV15 to TRBJ1-3, with D possibly TRBD1 on 6 matching bases. Trimming cost V 4 bases and J 4 bases, with 11 bases left between them. CDR1 and CDR2 from the germline V gene are LNHNV and YYDKDF (reference sequence). The CDR3 consists of 14 residues. This CDR3 reads CATSNRQEGNTIYF. The CDR3 DNA sequence: TGTGCCACCAGCAATCGACAGGAAGGAAACACCATATATTTT. Full variable domain (outside the CDR3, taken from reference TRBV15 and TRBJ1-3): DAMVIQNPRYQVTQFGKPVTLSCSQTLNHNVMYWYQQKSSQAPKLLFHYYDKDFNNEADTPDNFQSRRPNTSFCFLDIRSPGLGDTAMYLCATSNRQEGNTIYFGEGSWLTVV.

The chain carries TRBV6-1 and TRBJ1-2; unclear D gene. CDR3 size: 11 residues. CDR1 MNHNS and CDR2 SASEGT come from the germline V gene. The V end lost 2 bases, the J end lost 3 bases, and 1 base lay between the germline ends. The CDR3 sequence is CASSEHYGYTF. For the CDR3, the DNA is TGTGCCAGCAGTGAACACTATGGCTACACCTTC.

The CDR3 bases are TGTGCCAGCAAGGGTGGCGAAAAACTGTTTTTT. It is translated as CASKGGEKLFF. The chain uses TRBV28 and TRBJ1-4; D is undetermined. This CDR3 comprises 11 residues. The germline CDR1 and CDR2 sequences are MDHEN and SYDVKM. Deletions cut 7 bases from V and 8 bases from J, with 8 bases between.

The chain joins TRBV4-3 to TRBJ2-7; maybe TRBD1 (5 bases). In germline, CDR1 is LGHNA, CDR2 YSLEER. The CDR3 loop spans 15 amino acids. V lost 1 base to trimming and J lost 2 bases, with 12 bases between them. The CDR3 region is CASSQGSGATYEQYF. DNA for the CDR3: TGCGCCAGCAGCCAAGGGTCTGGGGCGACCTACGAGCAGTACTTC.

The gene calls are TRBV7-6 and TRBJ1-1, with 11 nucleotides matching TRBD1. The CDR3 is 15 amino acids. Looked up from germline, CDR1 is SGHVS and CDR2 is FNYEAQ. V shed 6 bases and J 5 bases; nucleotides not matched to a gene: 8. CDR3 sequence reads: CASRRTGGAMTEAFF. CDR3 DNA: TGTGCCAGCAGGCGGACAGGGGGCGCAATGACTGAAGCTTTCTTT.

This rearrangement joins TRBV7-9 to TRBJ2-6, with D perhaps matching TRBD1 (5 bases). V lost 2 bases, J lost 4 bases, and 12 bases lay in between. Looked up from germline, CDR1 is SEHNR and CDR2 is FQNEAQ (reference sequence). The CDR3 is 16 residues long. Here the CDR3 DNA reads TGTGCCAGCAGCTTATTGGCCAGGGCCGGGGCCAACGTCCTGACTTTC. Protein product: CASSLLARAGANVLTF.

V usage is TRBV5-4 and J usage is TRBJ2-1; 7 bases align to TRBD2. The CDR3 totals 15 residues. The ends lost 4 bases at V and 3 bases at J; junction bases unmatched: 7. Germline-derived CDR1 and CDR2 are SGHNT and YYREEE (reference sequence). CDR3 protein: CASSGRGLSYNEQFF. For the CDR3, the DNA is TGTGCCAGCAGCGGCCGGGGACTAAGCTACAATGAGCAGTTCTTC.

The chain recombines TRBV11-2 with TRBJ1-2; D call uncertain. Per germline, CDR1 SGHAT and CDR2 FQNNGV. Trimming removed 0 bases at V and 0 bases at J, with 14 bases between. This CDR3 is built from 17 residues. For the CDR3, the DNA is TGTGCCAGCAGCTTAGAGTTGCCAGCCTACGCTAACTATGGCTACACCTTC. Its translation is CASSLELPAYANYGYTF.

The chain couples TRBV2 to TRBJ1-4; D gene uncertain. The V gene lost 7 bases and the J gene lost 7 bases, with 10 bases spanning the gap. The V gene's germline CDR1 is SNHLY and CDR2 FYNNEI. The CDR3 is made up of 12 amino acids. The chain's CDR3 is CASKERVEKLFF. Here the CDR3 DNA reads TGTGCCAGCAAAGAGCGGGTTGAAAAACTGTTTTTT.

This chain joins TRBV28 and TRBJ2-1; 8 nucleotides align to TRBD2. The germline gives CDR1 MDHEN, CDR2 SYDVKM. V shed 6 bases and J 9 bases; nucleotides not matched to a gene: 13. CDR3 length: 15 residues. The CDR3 DNA reads TGTGCCAGCAGCCCCGCCGGGACTAGGTCCGGTGAGCAGTTCTTC. Its protein product is CASSPAGTRSGEQFF.

The rearrangement links TRBV27 to TRBJ1-5, with a tentative D call TRBD1 (5 bases). Trimming stripped 6 bases from V and 2 bases from J, with 20 bases between. CDR3 size: 17 residues. Germline V gene sequence: CDR1 MNHEY, CDR2 SMNVEV (reference sequence). The CDR3 here is CASRRTPAPGGNQPQHF. Here the CDR3 DNA reads TGTGCCAGCAGGAGGACACCTGCCCCTGGGGGCAATCAGCCCCAGCATTTT.

The V call is TRBV6-1, the J call TRBJ1-2; TRBD1 agrees at 7 bases. The CDR3 is made up of 14 amino acids. Germline-derived CDR1 and CDR2 are MNHNS and SASEGT. V trimming: 1 base; J trimming: 8 bases; junction bases outside the gene matches: 7. The CDR3 here is CASSEVTGVYGYTF. The CDR3 DNA is TGTGCCAGCAGTGAAGTTACAGGGGTTTACGGCTACACCTTC.

This rearrangement joins TRBV18 to TRBJ1-2, with D possibly matching TRBD1 (5 bases). Per the germline V gene, CDR1 is KGHSH and CDR2 is LQKENI. The germline V and J ends were trimmed by 3 bases and 8 bases, with 13 bases remaining between them. This CDR3 spans 13 amino acids. CDR3 in amino acids: CASSPNQGWGYTF. As DNA, the CDR3 is TGTGCCAGCTCACCGAATCAGGGTTGGGGCTACACCTTC.

This rearrangement joins TRBV19 to TRBJ2-1; 9 bases map to TRBD2. CDR1 is LNHDA, CDR2 SQIVND, per germline (reference sequence). V lost 6 bases to trimming and J lost 6 bases; unmatched junction nucleotides: 9. CDR3 size: 15 residues. Here the CDR3 reads CASRGGGSGSNEQFF. Here the CDR3 DNA reads TGTGCCAGTAGGGGGGGAGGTAGCGGGAGCAATGAGCAGTTCTTC. The full variable domain, rest sourced from reference TRBV19 and TRBJ2-1, is DGGITQSPKYLFRKEGQNVTLSCEQNLNHDAMYWYRQDPGQGLRLIYYSQIVNDFQKGDIAEGYSVSREKKESFPLTVTSAQKNPTAFYLCASRGGGSGSNEQFFGPGTRLTVL.

V is TRBV19 and J is TRBJ2-7; TRBD1 agrees at 7 bases. This CDR3 region has 15 residues. The V gene's germline CDR1 is LNHDA and CDR2 SQIVND (reference sequence). The J segment lost 0 bases and the V segment lost 8 bases, leaving 10 bases of the junction unmatched. CDR3 loop: CASGSGTANSYEQYF. The CDR3 region has the DNA TGTGCCAGTGGGTCGGGGACAGCTAACTCCTACGAGCAGTACTTC.

The chain recombines TRBV7-2 with TRBJ2-1, with 11 bases lining up with TRBD2. The junction had 10 bases not matched to a gene; V was cut back by 2 bases and J by 7 bases. The germline V gene has CDR1 SGHTA and CDR2 FQGNSA. CDR3 length: 17 residues. The CDR3 sequence is CASSLSLSGRASNEQFF. In nucleotides, the CDR3 is TGTGCCAGCAGCTTAAGTCTTAGCGGGAGGGCCTCTAATGAGCAGTTCTTC.

The chain links TRBV7-2 to TRBJ2-3; D gene uncertain. Germline loops: CDR1 SGHTA, CDR2 FQGNSA. The V and J ends lost 2 bases and 5 bases respectively, with 8 bases between them. This CDR3 spans 13 amino acids. The CDR3 DNA is TGTGCCAGCAGCTTAATGACTTTAGATACGCAGTATTTT. Translated: CASSLMTLDTQYF.

The rearrangement links TRBV30 to TRBJ1-5; D uncertain. Looked up from germline, CDR1 is GTSNPN and CDR2 is SVGIG (reference sequence). V was trimmed by 0 bases and J by 6 bases, leaving 12 bases between them. CDR3 size: 14 residues. CDR3: CAWSVTNGRQPQHF. CDR3 sequence (DNA): TGTGCCTGGAGTGTAACTAACGGCCGTCAGCCCCAGCATTTT.

Comments on this clone: In the same sample, other DNA sequences code for this CDR3. The chain is built from TRBV19 and TRBJ2-1; the D is unclear. The V gene's germline CDR1 is LNHDA and CDR2 SQIVND (reference sequence). CDR3 length equals 15 residues. Trimming took 3 bases from V and 0 from J, leaving 9 bases between them. CDR3 nucleotides: TGTGCCAGTAGTATTTCACTTAGCTCCTACAATGAGCAGTTCTTC. Translated: CASSISLSSYNEQFF.

This clone has only one observation. J is TRBJ2-2 and V is TRBV4-1; 7 bases map to TRBD1. There are 15 residues in the CDR3. Per germline, CDR1 MGHRA and CDR2 YSYEKL. V trimming: 1 base; J trimming: 5 bases; junction bases outside the gene matches: 4. The CDR3 DNA is TGCGCCAGCAGCCAAGCGACAGGGACGACCGGGGAGCTGTTTTTT. Translation gives CASSQATGTTGELFF.

V and J are TRBV15 and TRBJ2-1; unclear D gene. The germline CDR1 and CDR2 sequences are LNHNV and YYDKDF (reference sequence). Trimming took 1 base from V and 4 from J, leaving 8 bases between them. The CDR3 is 14 residues long. As DNA, the CDR3 is TGTGCCACCAGCAGAGTTAGACTTTACAATGAGCAGTTCTTC. This codes for CATSRVRLYNEQFF.

This clone was detected only once. The chain links TRBV30 to TRBJ1-1; 7 bases align to TRBD1. There are 14 residues in the CDR3. Losses at the gene ends were 5 bases for V and 1 base for J; bases not matched to a gene: 7. CDR1 GTSNPN and CDR2 SVGIG come from the germline V gene (reference sequence). CDR3: CAWGKGAQNTEAFF. In DNA form, the CDR3 reads TGTGCCTGGGGCAAGGGGGCCCAGAACACTGAAGCTTTCTTT.